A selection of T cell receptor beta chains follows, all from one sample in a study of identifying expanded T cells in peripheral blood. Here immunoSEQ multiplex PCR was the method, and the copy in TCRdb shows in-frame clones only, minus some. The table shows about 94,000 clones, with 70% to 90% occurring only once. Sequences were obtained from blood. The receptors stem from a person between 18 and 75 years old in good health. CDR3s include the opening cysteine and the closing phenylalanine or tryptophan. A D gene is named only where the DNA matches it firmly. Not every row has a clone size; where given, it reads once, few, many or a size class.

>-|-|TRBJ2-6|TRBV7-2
CASSLGSGANVLTF
TGTGCCAGCAGCTTAGGCTCTGGGGCCAACGTCCTGACTTTC
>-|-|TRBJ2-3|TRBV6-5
CASRRSTDTQYF
TGTGCCAGCAGACGAAGCACAGATACGCAGTATTTT
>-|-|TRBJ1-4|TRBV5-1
CASSLGSAGRNEKLFF
TGCGCCAGCAGCTTGGGTTCGGCGGGACGTAATGAAAAACTGTTTTTT
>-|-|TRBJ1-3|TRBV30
CAWSRGVPGNTIYF
TGTGCCTGGAGTCGGGGAGTCCCTGGAAACACCATATATTTT
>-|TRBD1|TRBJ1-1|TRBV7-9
CASSPGTGTNTEAFF
TGTGCCAGCAGCCCCGGGACAGGGACGAACACTGAAGCTTTCTTT
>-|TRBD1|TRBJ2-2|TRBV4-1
CASSQTGQGLSGELFF
TGCGCCAGCAGCCAAACCGGACAGGGCCTCTCCGGGGAGCTGTTTTTT
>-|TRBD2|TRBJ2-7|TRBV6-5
CASSYSGLAGDEQYF
TGTGCCAGCAGTTACTCGGGGCTAGCGGGAGATGAGCAGTACTTC
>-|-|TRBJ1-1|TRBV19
CATTDKLNTEAFF
TGTGCCACGACTGACAAATTGAACACTGAAGCTTTCTTT
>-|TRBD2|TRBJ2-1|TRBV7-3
CASSSSGGNEQFF
TGTGCCAGCAGCTCGTCCGGGGGGAATGAGCAGTTCTTC
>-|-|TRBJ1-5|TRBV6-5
CASSSNRDGLKPQHF
TGTGCCAGCAGTTCCAACCGGGACGGTTTGAAGCCCCAGCATTTT
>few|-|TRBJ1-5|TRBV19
CASSGRADQPQHF
TGTGCCAGTTCAGGCAGGGCGGATCAGCCCCAGCATTTT